The next 2 T cell receptor beta chains were all read from a single sample in a study of beta chain features in type 1 diabetes. Their recognized antigens are unknown. Study observations and caveats: Moderate but significant shortening of TCRB CDR3s was recorded in all four CD4+ subsets from Type 1 diabetes patients.

The study reverse transcribed the entire isolated RNA, so it sequenced expressed TCRB transcripts. Libraries were prepared by immunoSEQ multiplex PCR; TCRdb keeps only in-frame clonotypes and omits some of them. The sample has about 650,000 clones, roughly an eighth seen once. Sequenced sample: naive CD4+ T cells from blood. The origin of the receptors is a man aged 30 to 45 with type 1 diabetes.

The chain uses TRBV6-5 and TRBJ2-7, with D possibly matching TRBD1 (5 bases). The V gene's germline CDR1 is MNHEY and CDR2 SVGAGI. This CDR3 contains 14 residues. The V end was cut by 6 bases, the J end by 5 bases, with 17 bases between. CDR3 loop: CASSSIEVGHEQYF. In DNA form, the CDR3 reads TGTGCCAGCAGCTCCATCGAGGTGGGGCACGAGCAGTACTTC.

V and J are TRBV6-5 and TRBJ1-1; no clear D gene. V shed 5 bases and J shed 1 base, with 8 bases lying between them. CDR3 size: 13 residues. Germline V CDR1 and CDR2: MNHEY, SVGAGI. In nucleotides, the CDR3 is TGTGCCAGCAGTACCCAGACGAACACTGAAGCTTTCTTT. Residues: CASSTQTNTEAFF.